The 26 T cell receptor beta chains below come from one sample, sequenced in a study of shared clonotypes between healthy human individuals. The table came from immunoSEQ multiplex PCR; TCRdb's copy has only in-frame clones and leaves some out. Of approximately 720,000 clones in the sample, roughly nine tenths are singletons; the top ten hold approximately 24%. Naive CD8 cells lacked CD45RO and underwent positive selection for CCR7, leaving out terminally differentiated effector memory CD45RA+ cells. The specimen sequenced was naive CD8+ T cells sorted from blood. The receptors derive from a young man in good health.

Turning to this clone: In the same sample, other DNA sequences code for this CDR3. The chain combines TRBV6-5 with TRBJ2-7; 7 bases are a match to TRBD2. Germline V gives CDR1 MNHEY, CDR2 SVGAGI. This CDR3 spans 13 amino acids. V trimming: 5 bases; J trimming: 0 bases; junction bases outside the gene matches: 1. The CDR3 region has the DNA TGTGCCAGCAGTCCGGGGGGCTCCTACGAGCAGTACTTC. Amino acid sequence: CASSPGGSYEQYF.

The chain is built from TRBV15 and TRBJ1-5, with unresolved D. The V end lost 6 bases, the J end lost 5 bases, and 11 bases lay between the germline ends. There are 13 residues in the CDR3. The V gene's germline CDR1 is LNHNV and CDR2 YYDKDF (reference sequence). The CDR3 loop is CATRAGGDQPQHF. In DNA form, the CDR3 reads TGTGCCACCAGAGCAGGCGGAGATCAGCCCCAGCATTTT.

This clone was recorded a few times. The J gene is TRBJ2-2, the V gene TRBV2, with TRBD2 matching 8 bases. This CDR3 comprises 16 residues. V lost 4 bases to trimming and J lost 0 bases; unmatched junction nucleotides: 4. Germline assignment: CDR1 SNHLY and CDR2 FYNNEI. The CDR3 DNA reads TGTGCCAGCAGTGGTGTTAGCGGGGCGAACACCGGGGAGCTGTTTTTT. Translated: CASSGVSGANTGELFF.

This chain's CDR3 is CASSPTGTATNEKLFF. In DNA form, the CDR3 reads TGTGCCAGCAGCCCTACCGGGACAGCAACTAATGAAAAACTGTTTTTT. The chain carries TRBV4-2 and TRBJ1-4; 7 positions match TRBD1. Germline trimming cut 4 bases from V and 0 bases from J; bases unmatched to any gene: 5. CDR3 length: 16 amino acids. In germline, CDR1 is LGHNA, CDR2 YNFKEQ.

The CDR3 is CASSHPNGTSGGGEQFF. DNA for the CDR3: TGTGCCAGCAGCCATCCCAACGGGACTAGCGGGGGGGGTGAGCAGTTCTTC. The rearrangement links TRBV2 to TRBJ2-1, with 16 bases fitting TRBD2. Germline-derived CDR1 and CDR2 are SNHLY and FYNNEI. This CDR3 is 17 amino acids long. Germline trimming cut 6 bases from V and 9 bases from J; bases unmatched to any gene: 11.

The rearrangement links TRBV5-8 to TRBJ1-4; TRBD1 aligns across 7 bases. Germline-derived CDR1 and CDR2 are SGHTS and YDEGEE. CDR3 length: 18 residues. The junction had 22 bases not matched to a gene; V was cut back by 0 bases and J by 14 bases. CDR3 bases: TGTGCCAGCAGCTTGGGGCCTGTGAGGACAGGTTCAACTCTACGGCTGTTTTTT. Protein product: CASSLGPVRTGSTLRLFF.

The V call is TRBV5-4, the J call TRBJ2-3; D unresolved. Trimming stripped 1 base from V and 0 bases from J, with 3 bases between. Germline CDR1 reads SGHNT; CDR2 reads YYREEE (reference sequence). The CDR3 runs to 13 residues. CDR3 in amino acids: CASSLTSTDTQYF. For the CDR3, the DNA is TGTGCCAGCAGCTTGACTAGCACAGATACGCAGTATTTT.

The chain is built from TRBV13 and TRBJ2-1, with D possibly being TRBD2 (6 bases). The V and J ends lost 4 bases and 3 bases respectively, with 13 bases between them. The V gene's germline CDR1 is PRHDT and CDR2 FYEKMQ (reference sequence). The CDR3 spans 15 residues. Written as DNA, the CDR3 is TGTGCCAGCAGCTGGACGGGAGCGGGCTACAATGAGCAGTTCTTC. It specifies CASSWTGAGYNEQFF.

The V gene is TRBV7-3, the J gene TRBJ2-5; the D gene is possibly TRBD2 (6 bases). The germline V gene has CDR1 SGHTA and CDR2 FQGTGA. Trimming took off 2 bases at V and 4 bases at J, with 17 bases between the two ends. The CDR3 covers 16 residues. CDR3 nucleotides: TGTGCCAGCAGCTTAGTGGGGACGGGAGCTTTAGAGACCCAGTACTTC. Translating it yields CASSLVGTGALETQYF.

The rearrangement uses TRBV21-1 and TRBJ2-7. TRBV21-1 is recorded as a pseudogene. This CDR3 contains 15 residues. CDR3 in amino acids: CASRQRGDNSYEQYF. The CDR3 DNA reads TGTGCCAGCAGGCAAAGGGGGGACAATTCCTACGAGCAGTACTTC.

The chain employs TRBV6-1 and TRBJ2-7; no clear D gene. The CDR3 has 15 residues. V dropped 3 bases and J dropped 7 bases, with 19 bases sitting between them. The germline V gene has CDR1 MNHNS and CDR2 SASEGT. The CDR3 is CASSELGLGLREQYF. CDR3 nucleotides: TGTGCCAGCAGTGAGCTGGGTTTAGGGTTGAGGGAGCAGTACTTC.

CDR3 residues: CASSELAGGPTDTQYF. In DNA form, the CDR3 reads TGCGCCAGCAGTGAGTTAGCGGGAGGGCCTACCGATACGCAGTATTTT. The chain employs TRBV10-1 and TRBJ2-3, with TRBD2 identical over 11 bases. The junction had 6 bases not matched to a gene; V was cut back by 1 base and J by 6 bases. Per the germline V gene, CDR1 is WNHNN and CDR2 is SYGVQD (reference sequence). The CDR3 totals 16 residues.

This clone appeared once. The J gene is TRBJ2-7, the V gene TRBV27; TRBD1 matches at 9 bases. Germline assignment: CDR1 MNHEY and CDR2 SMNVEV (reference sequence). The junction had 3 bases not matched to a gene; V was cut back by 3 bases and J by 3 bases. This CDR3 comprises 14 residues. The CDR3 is CASSFRGQGYEQYF. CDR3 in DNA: TGTGCCAGCAGTTTTCGGGGACAGGGCTACGAGCAGTACTTC.

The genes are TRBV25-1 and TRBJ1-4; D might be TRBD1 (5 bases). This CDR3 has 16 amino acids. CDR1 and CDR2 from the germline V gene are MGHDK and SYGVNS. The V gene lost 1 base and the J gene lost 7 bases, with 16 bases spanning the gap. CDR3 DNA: TGTGCCAGCAGTGAATTTACCCAGGTGAGGGGTGAAAAACTGTTTTTT. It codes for CASSEFTQVRGEKLFF.

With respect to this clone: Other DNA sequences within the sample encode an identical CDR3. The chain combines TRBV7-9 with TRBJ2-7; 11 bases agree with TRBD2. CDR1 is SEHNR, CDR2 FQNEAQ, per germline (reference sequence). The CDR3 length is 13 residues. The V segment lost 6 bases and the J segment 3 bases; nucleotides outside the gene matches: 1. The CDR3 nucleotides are TGTGCCAGCAGTGGGACTAGCGGCTACGAGCAGTACTTC. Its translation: CASSGTSGYEQYF.

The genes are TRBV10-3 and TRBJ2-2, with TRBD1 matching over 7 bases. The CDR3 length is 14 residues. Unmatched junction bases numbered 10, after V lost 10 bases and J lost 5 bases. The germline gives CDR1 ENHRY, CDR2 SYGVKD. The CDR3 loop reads CASLGGGETGELFF. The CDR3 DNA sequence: TGTGCCAGCCTAGGGGGCGGAGAGACCGGGGAGCTGTTTTTT.

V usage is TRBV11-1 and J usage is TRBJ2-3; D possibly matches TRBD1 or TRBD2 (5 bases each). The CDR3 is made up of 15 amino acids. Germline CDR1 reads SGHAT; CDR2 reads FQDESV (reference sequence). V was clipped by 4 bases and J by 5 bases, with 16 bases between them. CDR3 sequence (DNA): TGTGCCAGCAGCTCAAAGAGTCTGGGGGTAGATACGCAGTATTTT. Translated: CASSSKSLGVDTQYF.

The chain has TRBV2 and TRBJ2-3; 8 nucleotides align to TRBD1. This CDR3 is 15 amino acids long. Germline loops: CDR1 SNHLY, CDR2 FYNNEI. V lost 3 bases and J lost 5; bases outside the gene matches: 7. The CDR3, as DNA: TGTGCCAGCAGTGACTGGACAGGGCATCAAGATACGCAGTATTTT. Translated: CASSDWTGHQDTQYF.

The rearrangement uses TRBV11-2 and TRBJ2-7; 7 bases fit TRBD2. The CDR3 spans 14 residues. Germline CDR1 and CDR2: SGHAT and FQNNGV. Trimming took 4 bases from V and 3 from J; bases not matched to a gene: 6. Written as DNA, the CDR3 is TGTGCCAGCAGCTCCCCGGGGGGTAGCTACGAGCAGTACTTC. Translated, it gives CASSSPGGSYEQYF.

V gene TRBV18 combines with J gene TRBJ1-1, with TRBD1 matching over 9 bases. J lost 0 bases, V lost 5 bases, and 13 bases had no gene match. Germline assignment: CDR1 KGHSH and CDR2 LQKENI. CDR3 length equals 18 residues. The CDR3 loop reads CASSALPGQGYMNTEAFF. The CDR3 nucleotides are TGTGCCAGCTCAGCACTTCCGGGACAGGGTTACATGAACACTGAAGCTTTCTTT.

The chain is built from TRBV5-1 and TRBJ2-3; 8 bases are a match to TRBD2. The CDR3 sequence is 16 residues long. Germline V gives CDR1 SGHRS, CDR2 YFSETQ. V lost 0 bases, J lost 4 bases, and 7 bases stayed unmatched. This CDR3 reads CASSLGPGGSSDTQYF. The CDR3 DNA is TGCGCCAGCAGCTTGGGTCCGGGAGGGTCGTCAGATACGCAGTATTTT.

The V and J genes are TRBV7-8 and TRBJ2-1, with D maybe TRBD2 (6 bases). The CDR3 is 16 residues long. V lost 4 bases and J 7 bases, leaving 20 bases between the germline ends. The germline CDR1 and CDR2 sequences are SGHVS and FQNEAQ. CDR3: CASSSSGLQAVNEQFF. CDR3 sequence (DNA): TGTGCCAGCAGCTCATCGGGACTGCAAGCTGTGAATGAGCAGTTCTTC. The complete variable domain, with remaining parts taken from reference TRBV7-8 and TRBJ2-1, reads GAGVSQSPRYKVAKRGQDVALRCDPISGHVSLFWYQQALGQGPEFLTYFQNEAQLDKSGLPSDRFFAERPEGSVSTLKIQRTQQEDSAVYLCASSSSGLQAVNEQFFGPGTRLTVL.

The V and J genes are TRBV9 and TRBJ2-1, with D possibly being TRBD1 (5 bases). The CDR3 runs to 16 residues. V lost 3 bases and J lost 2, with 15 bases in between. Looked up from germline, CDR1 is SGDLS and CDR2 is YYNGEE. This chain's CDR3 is CASSATGAKAYNEQFF. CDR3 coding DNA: TGTGCCAGCAGCGCCACAGGAGCCAAAGCCTACAATGAGCAGTTCTTC.

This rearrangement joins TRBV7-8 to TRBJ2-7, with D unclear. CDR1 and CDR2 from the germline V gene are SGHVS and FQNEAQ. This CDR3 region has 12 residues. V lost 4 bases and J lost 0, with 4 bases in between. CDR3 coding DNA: TGTGCCAGCAGCTATAGCTCCTACGAGCAGTACTTC. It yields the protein CASSYSSYEQYF.

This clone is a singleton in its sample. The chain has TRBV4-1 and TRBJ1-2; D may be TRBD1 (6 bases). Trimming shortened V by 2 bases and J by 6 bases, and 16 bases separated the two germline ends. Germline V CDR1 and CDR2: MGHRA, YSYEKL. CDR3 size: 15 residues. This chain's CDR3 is CASSQPSGDVDGYTF. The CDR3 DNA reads TGCGCCAGCAGCCAACCCTCAGGGGACGTCGATGGCTACACCTTC.

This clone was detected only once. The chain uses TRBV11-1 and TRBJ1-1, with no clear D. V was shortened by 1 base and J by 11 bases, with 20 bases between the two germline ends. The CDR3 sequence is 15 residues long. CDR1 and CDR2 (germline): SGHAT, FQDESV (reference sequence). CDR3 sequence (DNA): TGTGCCAGCAGCTTAGTAGGAGGTAATGCGAACCGGGCTTTCTTT. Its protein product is CASSLVGGNANRAFF. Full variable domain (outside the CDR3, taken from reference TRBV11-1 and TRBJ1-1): EAEVAQSPRYKITEKSQAVAFWCDPISGHATLYWYRQILGQGPELLVQFQDESVVDDSQLPKDRFSAERLKGVDSTLKIQPAELGDSAMYLCASSLVGGNANRAFFGQGTRLTVV.